This record covers a single T cell receptor (beta chain). This CDR3 has 13 residues. Germline-derived CDR1 and CDR2 are SGDLS and YYNGEE. V lost 0 bases, J lost 7 bases, and 7 bases lay in between. These data belong to a study of blood T cells in healthy people across ages. A second PCR, run for about 7 to 11 cycles, used a sample-barcoded 5' primer plus a J-beta primer mix. Each CDR3 protein gets one entry after TCRdb re-called the 5' RACE reads with MiXCR. The sample holds roughly 900,000 distinct CDR3 sequences, under 50% seen once. This chain connects TRBV9 to TRBJ1-4; D gene unclear. Specimen: blood. This sequence originates from a man aged 25-40 years in good health. Here the CDR3 reads CASSVGPLEKLFF. CDR3 DNA: TGTGCCAGCAGCGTAGGGCCCCTTGAAAAACTGTTTTTT.